Reported below is one T cell receptor beta chain. The source of the sample is a study of CXCR3-negative and CXCR3-positive naive CD8 T cells. The CDR3 length is 13 residues. Germline V gene lookup returns CDR1 SQVTM and CDR2 ANQGSEA. TRB cDNA was prepared as libraries by UMI-labeled 5' RACE. TCRdb re-analyzed the 5' RACE reads; it lists each CDR3 protein once, without DNA. This sample's table has about 130,000 distinct CDR3 sequences. Input material: naive CXCR3- CD8+ T cells from blood. Subset indicated: CD45RO-CCR7+CD27+CD95- naive CD8+ T cells lacking CXCR3 (TNR3-). The V and J genes are TRBV29-1 and TRBJ2-7; TCRdb's D gene call, TRBD1, goes unchecked for lack of DNA. The sequence was obtained from a human donor in good health. Some clones in this sample may be carry-over from other donors' samples. This CDR3 reads CSAEDRETYEQYF.